This T cell receptor (beta chain) was observed in a study of blood T cells in healthy people across ages. Whole-study findings and limits: Older age went with lower TCR beta diversity per million T cells, in a roughly linear way.

This clonotype has a count of ten or more. Its antigen is unknown. Germline V gene data show CDR1 as MGHRA and CDR2 as YSYEKL. Trimming took 0 bases from V and 0 from J, leaving 12 bases between them. The CDR3 spans 18 residues. Donation came from healthy Caucasian individuals in Russia who were aged 6 to 90. Peripheral blood, roughly 11 milliliters per donor, was collected. In each sample, at least 6.5 million PBMCs were isolated. Sample-barcoded 5' priming and a J-beta primer mix drove a second PCR of about 6 to 12 cycles. In TCRdb, the 5' RACE reads were re-called with MiXCR into one record per CDR3 protein. This table holds roughly 1.7 million distinct CDR3 sequences, roughly 32% found once.

This chain links TRBV4-1 with TRBJ2-6, with a weak D call TRBD2 (8 bases). Sample: blood. The receptor's source is a woman younger than 45 in good health. For the CDR3, the DNA is TGCGCCAGCAGCCAAGACGGGAGGGGGCCCTCTGGGGCCAACGTCCTGACTTTC. Protein product: CASSQDGRGPSGANVLTF.